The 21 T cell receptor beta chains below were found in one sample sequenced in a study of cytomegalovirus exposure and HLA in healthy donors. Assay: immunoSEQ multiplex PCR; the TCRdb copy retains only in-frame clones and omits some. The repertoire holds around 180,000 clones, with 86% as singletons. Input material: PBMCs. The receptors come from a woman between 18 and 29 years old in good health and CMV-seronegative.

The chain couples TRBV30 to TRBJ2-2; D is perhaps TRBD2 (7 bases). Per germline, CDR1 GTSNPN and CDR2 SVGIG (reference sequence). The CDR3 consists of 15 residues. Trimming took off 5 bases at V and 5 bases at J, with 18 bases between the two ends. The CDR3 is CAWRGLGRGTGELFF. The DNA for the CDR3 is TGTGCCTGGCGGGGGCTGGGGCGGGGGACCGGGGAGCTGTTTTTT.

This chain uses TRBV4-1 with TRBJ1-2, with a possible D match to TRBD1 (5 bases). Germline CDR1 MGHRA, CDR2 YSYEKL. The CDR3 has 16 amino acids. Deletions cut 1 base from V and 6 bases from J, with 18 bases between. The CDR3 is CASSQGRDGGKDGYTF. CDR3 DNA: TGCGCCAGCAGCCAAGGCCGGGACGGGGGAAAAGATGGCTACACCTTC.

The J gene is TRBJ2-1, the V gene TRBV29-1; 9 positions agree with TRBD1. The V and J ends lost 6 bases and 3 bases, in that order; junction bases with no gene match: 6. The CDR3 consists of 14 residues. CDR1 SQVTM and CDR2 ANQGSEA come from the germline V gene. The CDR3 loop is CSVLGQGRYNEQFF. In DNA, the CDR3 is TGCAGCGTCCTAGGACAGGGGCGCTACAATGAGCAGTTCTTC.

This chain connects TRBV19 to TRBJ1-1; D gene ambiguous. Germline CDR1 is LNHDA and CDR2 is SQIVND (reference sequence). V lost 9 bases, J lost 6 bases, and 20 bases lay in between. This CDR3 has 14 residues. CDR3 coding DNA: TGTGCCAGCCAATATGTGGGGAGGACTGCTGAAGCTTTCTTT. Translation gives CASQYVGRTAEAFF.

The CDR3, as DNA: TGTGCCAGTAGACGTGTAGCGGGAAATCATAAGTTCTTC. Translation gives CASRRVAGNHKFF. The rearrangement links TRBV19 to TRBJ2-1; 8 bases agree with TRBD2. This CDR3 is 13 amino acids long. Germline V lookup: CDR1 LNHDA, CDR2 SQIVND (reference sequence). Unmatched junction bases numbered 12, after V lost 6 bases and J lost 14 bases.

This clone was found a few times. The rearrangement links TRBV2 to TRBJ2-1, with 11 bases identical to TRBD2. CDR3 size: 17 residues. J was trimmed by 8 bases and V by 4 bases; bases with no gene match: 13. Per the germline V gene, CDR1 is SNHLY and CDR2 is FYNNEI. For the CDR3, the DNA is TGTGCCAGCAGTGCGATTTCAATACTAGCGGGAGACTATGAGCAGTTCTTC. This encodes CASSAISILAGDYEQFF. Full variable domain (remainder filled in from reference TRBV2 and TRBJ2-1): EPEVTQTPSHQVTQMGQEVILRCVPISNHLYFYWYRQILGQKVEFLVSFYNNEISEKSEIFDDQFSVERPDGSNFTLKIRSTKLEDSAMYFCASSAISILAGDYEQFFGPGTRLTVL.

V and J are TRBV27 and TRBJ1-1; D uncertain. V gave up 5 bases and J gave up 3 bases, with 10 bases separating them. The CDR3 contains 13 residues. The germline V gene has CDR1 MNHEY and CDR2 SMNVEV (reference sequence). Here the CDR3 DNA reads TGTGCCAGCAGTCTCGCCGCGGACACTGAAGCTTTCTTT. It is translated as CASSLAADTEAFF.

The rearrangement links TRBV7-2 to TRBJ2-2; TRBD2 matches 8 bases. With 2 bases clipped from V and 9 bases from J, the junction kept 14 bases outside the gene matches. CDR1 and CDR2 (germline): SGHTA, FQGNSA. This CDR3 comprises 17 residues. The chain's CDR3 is CASSLSPFSGGGRELFF. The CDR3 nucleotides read TGTGCCAGCAGCTTATCCCCCTTTTCGGGGGGGGGAAGGGAGCTGTTTTTT.

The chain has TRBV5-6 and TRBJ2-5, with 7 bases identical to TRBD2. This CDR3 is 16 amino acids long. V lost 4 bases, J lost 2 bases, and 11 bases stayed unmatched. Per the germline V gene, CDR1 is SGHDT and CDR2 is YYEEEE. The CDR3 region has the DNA TGTGCCAGCAGCCTCCGATTTGGGGGGGAACAAGAGACCCAGTACTTC. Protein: CASSLRFGGEQETQYF.

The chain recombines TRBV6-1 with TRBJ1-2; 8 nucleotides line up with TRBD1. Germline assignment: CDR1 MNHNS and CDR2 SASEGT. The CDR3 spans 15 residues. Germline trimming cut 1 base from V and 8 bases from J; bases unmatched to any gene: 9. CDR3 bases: TGTGCCAGCAGTGAAGGAGGCAGGGGGCTGGTGGGCTACACCTTC. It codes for CASSEGGRGLVGYTF.

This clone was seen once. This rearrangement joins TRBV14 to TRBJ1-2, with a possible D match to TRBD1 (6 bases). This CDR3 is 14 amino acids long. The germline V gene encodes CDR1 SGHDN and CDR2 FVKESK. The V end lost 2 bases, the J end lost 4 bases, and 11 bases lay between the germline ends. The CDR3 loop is CASSQNRQVYGYTF. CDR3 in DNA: TGTGCCAGCAGCCAAAACCGACAGGTCTATGGCTACACCTTC.

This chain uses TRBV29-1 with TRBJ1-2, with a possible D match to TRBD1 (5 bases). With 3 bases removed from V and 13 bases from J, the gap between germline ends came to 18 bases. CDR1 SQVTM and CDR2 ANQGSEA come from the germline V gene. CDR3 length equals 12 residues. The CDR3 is CSVETGPHGGTF. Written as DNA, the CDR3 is TGCAGCGTTGAGACGGGACCCCACGGGGGCACCTTC.

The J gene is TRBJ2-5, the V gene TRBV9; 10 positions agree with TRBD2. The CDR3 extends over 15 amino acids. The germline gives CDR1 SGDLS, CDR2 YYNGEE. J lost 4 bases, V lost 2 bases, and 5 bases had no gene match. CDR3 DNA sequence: TGTGCCAGCAGCGTTAGCGGGAGGTCCGGAGAGACCCAGTACTTC. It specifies CASSVSGRSGETQYF.

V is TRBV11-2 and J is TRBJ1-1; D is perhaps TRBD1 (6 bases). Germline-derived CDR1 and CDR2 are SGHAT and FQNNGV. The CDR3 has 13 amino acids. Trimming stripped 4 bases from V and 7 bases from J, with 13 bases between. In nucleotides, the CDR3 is TGTGCCAGCAGCTCAGACAGGACTGGTGAAGCTTTCTTT. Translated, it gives CASSSDRTGEAFF.

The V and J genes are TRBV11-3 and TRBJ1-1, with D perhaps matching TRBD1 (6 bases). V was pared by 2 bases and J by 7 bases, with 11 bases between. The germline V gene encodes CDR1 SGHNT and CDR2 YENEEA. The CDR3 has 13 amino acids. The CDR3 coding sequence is TGTGCCAGCAGCTTAAACAGGGTGGGTGAAGCTTTCTTT. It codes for CASSLNRVGEAFF.

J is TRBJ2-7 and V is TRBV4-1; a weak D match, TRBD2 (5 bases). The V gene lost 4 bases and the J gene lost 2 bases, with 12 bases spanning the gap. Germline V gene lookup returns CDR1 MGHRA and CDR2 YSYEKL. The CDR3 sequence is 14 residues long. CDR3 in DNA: TGCGCCAGCAGCCTGGAGGTTGGGGCCTACGAGCAGTACTTC. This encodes CASSLEVGAYEQYF.

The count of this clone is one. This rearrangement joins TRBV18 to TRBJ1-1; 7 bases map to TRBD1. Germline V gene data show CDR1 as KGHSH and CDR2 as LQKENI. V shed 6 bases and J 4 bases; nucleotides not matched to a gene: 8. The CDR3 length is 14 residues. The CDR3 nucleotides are TGTGCCAGCTCCCGACAGGGTTGGAGCACTGAAGCTTTCTTT. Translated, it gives CASSRQGWSTEAFF.

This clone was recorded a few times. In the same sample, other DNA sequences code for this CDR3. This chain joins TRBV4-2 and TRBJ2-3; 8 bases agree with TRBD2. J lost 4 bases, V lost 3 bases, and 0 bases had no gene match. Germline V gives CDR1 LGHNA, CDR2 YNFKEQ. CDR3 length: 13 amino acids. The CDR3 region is CASSQGLADTQYF. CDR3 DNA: TGTGCCAGCAGCCAGGGACTAGCAGATACGCAGTATTTT.

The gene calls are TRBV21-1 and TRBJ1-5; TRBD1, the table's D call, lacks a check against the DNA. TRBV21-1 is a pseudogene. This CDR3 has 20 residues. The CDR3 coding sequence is TGTGCCAGCATCCCTAAGGGGTCGGACAGGGACCTCACGGGTATTCAGCCCCAGCATTTT. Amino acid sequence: CASIPKGSDRDLTGIQPQHF.

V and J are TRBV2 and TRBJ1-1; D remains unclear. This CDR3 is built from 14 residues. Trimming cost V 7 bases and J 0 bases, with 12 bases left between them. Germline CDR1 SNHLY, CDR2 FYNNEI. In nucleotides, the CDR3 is TGTGCCAGCACCGGTCAAAATATGAACACTGAAGCTTTCTTT. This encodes CASTGQNMNTEAFF.

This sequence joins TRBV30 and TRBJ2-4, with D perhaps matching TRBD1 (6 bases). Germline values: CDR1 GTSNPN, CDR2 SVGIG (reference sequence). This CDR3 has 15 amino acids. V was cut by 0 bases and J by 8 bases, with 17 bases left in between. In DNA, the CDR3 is TGTGCCTGGAGTGTGAAGGGGGATAGGCGGGACATTCAGTACTTC. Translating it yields CAWSVKGDRRDIQYF.